This entry lists 5 T cell receptor beta chains sequenced from one sample in a study of shared clonotypes between healthy human individuals. The protocol was immunoSEQ multiplex PCR, while the TCRdb copy is restricted to in-frame clones and leaves out a portion. Of 550,000 to 800,000 clones listed, 90% are singletons. The sequenced material came from memory CD8+ T cells from PBMCs. This sample's subset: CD45RO+ cells pooled with CCR7-negative TemRA cells. The receptor set was obtained from a man aged 18 to 35 in good health. Some clones in this sample may be carry-over from other donors' samples.

The gene calls are TRBV6-5 and TRBJ2-2; D could derive from TRBD1 or TRBD2 (5 bases each). There are 14 residues in the CDR3. V was clipped by 4 bases and J by 6 bases, with 12 bases between them. Looked up from germline, CDR1 is MNHEY and CDR2 is SVGAGI. The DNA for the CDR3 is TGTGCCAGCAGTTGGGTCGGGACGGCCGGGGAGCTGTTTTTT. This codes for CASSWVGTAGELFF.

This chain links TRBV7-6 with TRBJ2-1, with 7 bases that match TRBD2. Germline V gene lookup returns CDR1 SGHVS and CDR2 FNYEAQ. With V trimmed by 5 bases and J by 4 bases, 11 bases remained unmatched. The CDR3 loop spans 16 amino acids. CDR3 region: CASSAGSSGLYNEQFF. CDR3 in DNA: TGTGCCAGCAGCGCAGGATCTAGCGGACTTTACAATGAGCAGTTCTTC.

The V call is TRBV30, the J call TRBJ1-2; TRBD1 is a possible D gene (6 bases). Trimming took off 4 bases at V and 6 bases at J, with 15 bases between the two ends. Germline V gives CDR1 GTSNPN, CDR2 SVGIG (reference sequence). The CDR3 contains 13 residues. The CDR3 loop reads CAWTAGAADGYTF. The CDR3 coding sequence is TGTGCCTGGACGGCGGGGGCGGCGGATGGCTACACCTTC.

Concerning this clone: Different DNA sequences within this sample yield the same CDR3. The chain is built from TRBV7-9 and TRBJ2-1, with 7 bases fitting TRBD2. From germline, CDR1 is SEHNR and CDR2 FQNEAQ (reference sequence). V gave up 1 base and J gave up 2 bases; unmatched junction bases: 5. The CDR3 spans 16 residues. CDR3 residues: CASSLGGGSPYNEQFF. CDR3 nucleotides: TGTGCCAGCAGCTTAGGGGGCGGGAGCCCCTACAATGAGCAGTTCTTC. Variable domain in full (rest from reference TRBV7-9 and TRBJ2-1): DTGVSQNPRHKITKRGQNVTFRCDPISEHNRLYWYRQTLGQGPEFLTYFQNEAQLEKSRLLSDRFSAERPKGSFSTLEIQRTEQGDSAMYLCASSLGGGSPYNEQFFGPGTRLTVL.

The CDR3 spells CASSYSGGRRYEQYF. For the CDR3, the DNA is TGTGCCAGCAGTTACAGCGGGGGCCGGCGCTACGAGCAGTACTTC. V is TRBV6-5 and J is TRBJ2-7, with 8 bases aligning to TRBD2. Germline V lookup: CDR1 MNHEY, CDR2 SVGAGI. CDR3 length equals 15 residues. V trimming: 2 bases; J trimming: 3 bases; junction bases outside the gene matches: 6.